This T cell receptor (beta chain) stems from a study of cytomegalovirus exposure and HLA in healthy donors. Overall study findings and caveats: Many donors carried some public TCRs, although rarity characterized most TCR sequences.

13 Jbeta primers and 60 Vbeta primers were used for the PCR. This table comes from immunoSEQ multiplex PCR, and its TCRdb copy is limited to in-frame clones, with some not included. The sample shows around 140,000 clones, about 80% of them seen only once. CDR3 size: 15 residues. The germline CDR1 and CDR2 sequences are LNHDA and SQIVND (reference sequence). The V segment lost 5 bases and the J segment 7 bases; nucleotides outside the gene matches: 7. With regard to this clone: Its antigen remains unidentified.

Healthy people donating bone marrow made up the donors. Sequenced input: PBMCs. The receptor was isolated from a man between 40 and 49 years old in good health and CMV-seropositive. This chain connects TRBV19 to TRBJ1-6; 8 bases match TRBD1. CDR3 loop: CASSARRQGNSPLHF. The CDR3 DNA reads TGTGCCAGTAGTGCCCGGAGACAGGGGAATTCACCCCTCCACTTT. The full variable domain, rest sourced from reference TRBV19 and TRBJ1-6, is DGGITQSPKYLFRKEGQNVTLSCEQNLNHDAMYWYRQDPGQGLRLIYYSQIVNDFQKGDIAEGYSVSREKKESFPLTVTSAQKNPTAFYLCASSARRQGNSPLHFGNGTRLTVT.